This T cell receptor (beta chain) was found in a study of Tregs in tolerant kidney transplant recipients. The wider study: Related graft donors supplied nonmyeloablative bone marrow transplants, and mixed chimerism was transient. Study results and limitations: In tolerant patients, donor-specific Tregs outgrew total Tregs, suggesting antigen-driven expansion. Findings come from small patient numbers and require larger validation.

CD4+CD25+CD127- Tregs, CD4+CD25- non-Tregs, CD4 and CD8 cells were sorted. Generated by immunoSEQ multiplex PCR, the TCRdb table keeps only in-frame clones and is missing some. The sample lists approximately 93,000 clones, over 85% occurring once. V gave up 0 bases and J gave up 5 bases; unmatched junction bases: 6. CDR1 is LGHNA, CDR2 YSLEER, per germline. CDR3 size: 16 residues. As to this clone: No antigen is known for it.

The chain couples TRBV4-3 to TRBJ2-7, with TRBD2 matching 11 bases. Sequencing was performed on CD4+ T cells from blood, taken before the transplant. This receptor was identified in a human donor who received a combined kidney and bone marrow transplant. The CDR3 reads CASSQDLAGGGDEQYF. The DNA of the CDR3 is TGCGCCAGCAGCCAAGATCTAGCGGGAGGAGGGGACGAGCAGTACTTC.